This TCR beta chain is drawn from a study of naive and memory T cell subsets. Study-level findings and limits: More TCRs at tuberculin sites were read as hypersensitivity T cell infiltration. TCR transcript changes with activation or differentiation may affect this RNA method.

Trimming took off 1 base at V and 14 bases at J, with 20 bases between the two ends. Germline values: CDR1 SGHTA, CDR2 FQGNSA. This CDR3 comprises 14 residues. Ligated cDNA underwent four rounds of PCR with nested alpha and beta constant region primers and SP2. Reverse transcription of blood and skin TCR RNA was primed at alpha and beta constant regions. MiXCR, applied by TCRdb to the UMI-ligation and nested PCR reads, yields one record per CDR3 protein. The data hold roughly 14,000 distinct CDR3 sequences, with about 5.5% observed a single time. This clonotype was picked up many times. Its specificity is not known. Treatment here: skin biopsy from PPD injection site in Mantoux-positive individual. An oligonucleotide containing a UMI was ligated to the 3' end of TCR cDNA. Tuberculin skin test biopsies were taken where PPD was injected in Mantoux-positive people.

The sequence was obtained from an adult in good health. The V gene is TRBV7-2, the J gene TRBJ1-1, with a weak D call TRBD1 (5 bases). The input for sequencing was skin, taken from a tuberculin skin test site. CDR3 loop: CASSLGGGPIESFF. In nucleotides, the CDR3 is TGTGCCAGCAGCTTAGGGGGCGGACCTATAGAATCATTCTTT.